This TCR beta chain comes out of a study of cytomegalovirus exposure and HLA in healthy donors. Points from the study as a whole: In the 95 to 150 validation repertoires, about 94% of cluster scores exceeded 0, per a later analysis. Most TCR sequences proved rare, with some public TCRs found in many donors. CMV antigen specificity was confirmed in vitro for three CMV-associated chains.

In regard to this clone: The antigen is not known.

The CDR3 has 14 residues. Between the trimmed V and J ends, which lost 5 bases and 4 bases, there was a span of 13 bases. Germline lookup yields CDR1 PRHDT and CDR2 FYEKMQ (reference sequence). Only in-frame clones appear in the TCRdb table, and some are missing; sequencing was by immunoSEQ multiplex PCR. The table records 150,000 or so clones, approximately 86% of them present only once. This chain links TRBV13 with TRBJ2-3; D might be TRBD2 (6 bases). The sequenced sample was PBMCs. This TCR was sampled from a man younger than 35 in good health and CMV-seropositive. The CDR3 DNA follows: TGTGCCAGCAGCCCCCGGGGAGGAGCAGATACGCAGTATTTT. Translation: CASSPRGGADTQYF. The variable domain in full, completed from reference TRBV13 and TRBJ2-3, reads AAGVIQSPRHLIKEKRETATLKCYPIPRHDTVYWYQQGPGQDPQFLISFYEKMQSDKGSIPDRFSAQQFSDYHSELNMSSLELGDSALYFCASSPRGGADTQYFGPGTRLTVL.